The sequence of this TCR beta chain was determined in a study of CD8+ T cells in alopecia areata. Study-wide results and limits: Researchers report lesional scalp, most notably alopecia totalis/universalis, outstripped normal scalp in clonality. Patients showed less clear TCR sequence sharing than mice, possibly partly because of HLA diversity. Normal skin contains resident alphabeta T cells, and these are also sequenced in scalp samples.

As for this clone: Its antigen is undetermined.

Extraction and reverse transcription of RNA yielded cDNA as the sequencing template. TCRdb's table, derived via immunoSEQ multiplex PCR, lists solely in-frame clones and lacks some. The sample holds 100,000 to 130,000 clones; almost 60% are singletons and the top ten take less than 25%. Looked up from germline, CDR1 is SGHVS and CDR2 is FNYEAQ. V was trimmed by 2 bases and J by 1 base, leaving 11 bases between them. There are 15 residues in the CDR3. The sequencing input was CD8+ T cells sorted from blood. The clonotype was recovered from a human donor in good health. The chain links TRBV7-6 to TRBJ1-1; D ambiguous. Here the CDR3 DNA reads TGTGCCAGCAGCTTAATCGATTGGGGGAACACTGAAGCTTTCTTT. It codes for CASSLIDWGNTEAFF.